The 13 T cell receptor beta chains given below trace back to one sample, sequenced in a study of CD8+CD57+ T cells in acquired aplastic anemia. Genomic DNA templated the TCR beta VDJ and CDR3 profiling. A single record per CDR3 protein comes from TCRdb applying MiXCR to the reads. The sample lists about 210,000 distinct CDR3 sequences; around 63% were seen once. The sequenced sample consisted of sorted CD4+, CD8+, or CD8+CD57+ T cells (not recorded which) from PBMCs. The receptors stem from a human donor in good health.

The rearrangement links TRBV11-1 to TRBJ1-1; D unclear. Trimming shortened V by 5 bases and J by 8 bases, and 9 bases separated the two germline ends. The length of the CDR3 is 11 residues. Per the germline V gene, CDR1 is SGHAT and CDR2 is FQDESV (reference sequence). CDR3 in amino acids: CASSPAIEAFF. CDR3 nucleotides: TGTGCCAGCAGCCCAGCCATCGAAGCTTTCTTT.

The chain is built from TRBV20-1 and TRBJ2-3; D could derive from TRBD1 or TRBD2 (6 bases each). Deletions cut 5 bases from V and 6 bases from J, with 9 bases between. The germline CDR1 and CDR2 sequences are DFQATT and SNEGSKA (reference sequence). The CDR3 totals 11 residues. The CDR3 loop is CSAQGRDTQYF. In DNA, the CDR3 is TGCAGTGCTCAGGGGAGGGATACGCAGTATTTT.

The chain carries TRBV11-2 and TRBJ2-7; D gene unclear. Germline values: CDR1 SGHAT, CDR2 FQNNGV. The CDR3 consists of 12 residues. The V and J ends lost 5 bases and 5 bases respectively, with 10 bases between them. CDR3: CASSHHRNEQYF. DNA of the CDR3: TGTGCCAGCAGCCATCACAGAAACGAGCAGTACTTC.

This clonotype was seen a few times. V gene TRBV24-1 combines with J gene TRBJ2-2, with 7 bases that match TRBD1. V was pared by 5 bases and J by 4 bases, with 6 bases of the junction left unmatched. The CDR3 extends over 15 amino acids. Germline V CDR1 and CDR2: KGHDR, SFDVKD. The CDR3 here is CATSARGQGTGELFF. The CDR3 nucleotides read TGTGCCACCAGTGCGAGGGGGCAGGGCACCGGGGAGCTGTTTTTT.

The rearrangement links TRBV20-1 to TRBJ2-1, with D unclear. This CDR3 is 14 amino acids long. CDR1 and CDR2 from the germline V gene are DFQATT and SNEGSKA (reference sequence). Trimming removed 5 bases at V and 4 bases at J, with 15 bases between. The CDR3 bases are TGCAGTGCTCCTCGTCGGGTCGGATACAATGAGCAGTTCTTC. It is translated as CSAPRRVGYNEQFF.

This clonotype appeared a few times. As the CDR3 is not closed by the conserved phenylalanine or tryptophan, this likely results from a read error. The chain combines TRBV7-9 with TRBJ2-2, with a possible D match to TRBD1 (6 bases). The CDR3 covers 15 residues. From germline, CDR1 is SEHNR and CDR2 FQNEAQ (reference sequence). V lost 1 base, J lost 5 bases, and 11 bases lay in between. CDR3 residues: CASSLVQGKTGELFS. CDR3 nucleotides: TGTGCCAGCAGCTTAGTACAGGGAAAGACCGGGGAGCTGTTTTCT.

The J gene is TRBJ2-1, the V gene TRBV24-1; D may correspond to TRBD1 or TRBD2 (5 bases each). CDR3 length equals 13 residues. V was pared by 6 bases and J by 6 bases, with 11 bases between. Germline V lookup: CDR1 KGHDR, CDR2 SFDVKD. Here the CDR3 DNA reads TGTGCCACCAGTTCGGGACCGATCAATGAGCAGTTCTTC. Amino acids: CATSSGPINEQFF.

This clonotype was observed at least ten times. The rearrangement uses TRBV5-8 and TRBJ1-6; TRBD1 might be the D (5 bases). The V and J ends lost 5 bases and 8 bases respectively, with 14 bases between them. The CDR3 has 14 amino acids. CDR1 and CDR2 (germline): SGHTS, YDEGEE. The CDR3 nucleotides are TGTGCCAGCAGTGGGACCCCCGGGGATTCACCCCTCCACTTT. Translating it yields CASSGTPGDSPLHF. The entire variable domain, with the rest obtained from reference TRBV5-8 and TRBJ1-6, is as follows: EAGVTQSPTHLIKTRGQQATLRCSPISGHTSVYWYQQALGLGLQFLLWYDEGEERNRGNFPPRFSGRQFPNYSSELNVNALELEDSALYLCASSGTPGDSPLHFGNGTRLTVT.

The V call is TRBV24-1, the J call TRBJ2-7; tentative D call: TRBD1 (6 bases). The CDR3 has 12 amino acids. V shed 6 bases and J shed 6 bases, with 11 bases lying between them. Germline CDR1 and CDR2: KGHDR and SFDVKD. The CDR3: CATSHTGREQYF. In nucleotides, the CDR3 is TGTGCCACCAGTCATACAGGGCGCGAGCAGTACTTC.

V gene TRBV15 combines with J gene TRBJ1-5; possible D gene TRBD1, 5 bases. The CDR3 has 15 residues. The V gene lost 0 bases and the J gene lost 6 bases, with 12 bases spanning the gap. CDR1 and CDR2 (germline): LNHNV, YYDKDF (reference sequence). In nucleotides, the CDR3 is TGTGCCACCAGCAGAGATCTGGGCAGGGCTCAGCCCCAGCATTTT. It specifies CATSRDLGRAQPQHF.

This clonotype was counted ten times or more. Here the CDR3 reads CASSLSAGTASSGANVLTF. The CDR3, as DNA: TGTGCCAGCAGCTTATCGGCGGGGACAGCGAGCTCTGGGGCCAACGTCCTGACTTTC. V and J are TRBV7-9 and TRBJ2-6, with D possibly TRBD1 on 7 matching bases. This CDR3 has 19 amino acids. CDR1 and CDR2 (germline): SEHNR, FQNEAQ (reference sequence). V was shortened by 2 bases and J by 0 bases, with 17 bases between the two germline ends. The variable domain in full, with the rest retrieved from reference TRBV7-9 and TRBJ2-6, is DTGVSQNPRHKITKRGQNVTFRCDPISEHNRLYWYRQTLGQGPEFLTYFQNEAQLEKSRLLSDRFSAERPKGSFSTLEIQRTEQGDSAMYLCASSLSAGTASSGANVLTFGAGSRLTVL.

This clonotype came up many times. The chain carries TRBV19 and TRBJ2-5; 8 positions agree with TRBD2. This CDR3 region has 15 residues. V shed 3 bases and J 2 bases; nucleotides not matched to a gene: 5. The germline V gene encodes CDR1 LNHDA and CDR2 SQIVND (reference sequence). DNA for the CDR3: TGTGCCAGTAGTATTAGGAGCGGGGGACAAGAGACCCAGTACTTC. It is translated as CASSIRSGGQETQYF.

Comment on this clonotype: Germline and junction disagree at one end, which may indicate a read error. The chain combines TRBV7-9 with TRBJ2-3, with TRBD2 matching 15 bases. Germline-derived CDR1 and CDR2 are SEHNR and FQNEAQ (reference sequence). This CDR3 region has 18 residues. CDR3 protein: CASSREGTSGGPKDTQYF. CDR3 nucleotide sequence: TGCGCCAGCAGCCGCGAAGGGACTAGCGGGGGGCCGAAGGATACGCAGTATTTT.